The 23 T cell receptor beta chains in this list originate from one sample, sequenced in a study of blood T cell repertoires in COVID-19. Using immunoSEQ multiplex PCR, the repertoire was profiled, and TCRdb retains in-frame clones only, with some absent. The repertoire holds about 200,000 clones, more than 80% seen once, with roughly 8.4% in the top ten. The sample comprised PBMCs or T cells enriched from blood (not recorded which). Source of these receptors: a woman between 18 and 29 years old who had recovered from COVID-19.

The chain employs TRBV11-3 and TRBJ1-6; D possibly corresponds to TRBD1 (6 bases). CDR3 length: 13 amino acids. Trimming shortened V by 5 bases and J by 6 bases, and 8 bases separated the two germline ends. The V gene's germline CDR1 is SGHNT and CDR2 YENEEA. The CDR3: CASSAQGNSPLHF. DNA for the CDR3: TGTGCCAGCAGCGCACAGGGTAATTCACCCCTCCACTTT.

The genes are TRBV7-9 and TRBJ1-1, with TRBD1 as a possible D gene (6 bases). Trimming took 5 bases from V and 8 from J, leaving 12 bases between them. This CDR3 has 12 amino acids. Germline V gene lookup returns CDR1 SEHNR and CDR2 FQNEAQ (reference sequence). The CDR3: CASSLGTTEAFF. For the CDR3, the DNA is TGTGCCAGCAGCCTGGGGACAACCGAAGCTTTCTTT.

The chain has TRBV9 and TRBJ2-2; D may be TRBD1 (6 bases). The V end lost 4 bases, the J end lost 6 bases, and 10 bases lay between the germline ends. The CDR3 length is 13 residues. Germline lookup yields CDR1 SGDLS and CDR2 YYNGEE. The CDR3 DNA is TGTGCCAGCAGCCAGAACAGGGCCGGGGAGCTGTTTTTT. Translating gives CASSQNRAGELFF.

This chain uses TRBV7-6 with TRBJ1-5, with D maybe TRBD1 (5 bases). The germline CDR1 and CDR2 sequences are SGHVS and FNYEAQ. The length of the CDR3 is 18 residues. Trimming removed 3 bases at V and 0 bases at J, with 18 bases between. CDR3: CASSLGRARYDSNQPQHF. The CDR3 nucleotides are TGTGCCAGCAGCTTGGGCAGGGCGCGATATGATAGCAATCAGCCCCAGCATTTT.

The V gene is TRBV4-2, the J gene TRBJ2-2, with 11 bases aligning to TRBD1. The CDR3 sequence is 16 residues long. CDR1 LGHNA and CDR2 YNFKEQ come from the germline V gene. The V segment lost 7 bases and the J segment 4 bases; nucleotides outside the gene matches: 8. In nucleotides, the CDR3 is TGTGCCAGCACCCCGGACAGGGGGCCTGGCACCGGGGAGCTGTTTTTT. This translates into CASTPDRGPGTGELFF.

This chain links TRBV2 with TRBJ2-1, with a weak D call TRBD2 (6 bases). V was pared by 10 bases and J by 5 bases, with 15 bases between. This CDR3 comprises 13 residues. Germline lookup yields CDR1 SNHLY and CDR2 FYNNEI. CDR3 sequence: CATLGTQNNEQFF. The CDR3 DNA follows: TGTGCCACCCTCGGGACTCAAAACAATGAGCAGTTCTTC. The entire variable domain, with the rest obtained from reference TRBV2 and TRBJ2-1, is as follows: EPEVTQTPSHQVTQMGQEVILRCVPISNHLYFYWYRQILGQKVEFLVSFYNNEISEKSEIFDDQFSVERPDGSNFTLKIRSTKLEDSAMYFCATLGTQNNEQFFGPGTRLTVL.

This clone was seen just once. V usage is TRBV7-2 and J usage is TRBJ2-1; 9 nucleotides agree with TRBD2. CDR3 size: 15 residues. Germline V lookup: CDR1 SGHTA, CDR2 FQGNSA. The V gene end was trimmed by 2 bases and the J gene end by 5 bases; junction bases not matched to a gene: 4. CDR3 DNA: TGTGCCAGCAGCTTACTAGCGGGGAGAAACAATGAGCAGTTCTTC. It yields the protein CASSLLAGRNNEQFF.

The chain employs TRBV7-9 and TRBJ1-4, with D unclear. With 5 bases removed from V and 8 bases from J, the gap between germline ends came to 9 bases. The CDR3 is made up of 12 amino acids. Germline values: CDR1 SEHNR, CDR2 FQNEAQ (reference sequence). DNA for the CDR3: TGTGCCAGCAGCACTTCCCGGGAAAAACTGTTTTTT. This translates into CASSTSREKLFF.

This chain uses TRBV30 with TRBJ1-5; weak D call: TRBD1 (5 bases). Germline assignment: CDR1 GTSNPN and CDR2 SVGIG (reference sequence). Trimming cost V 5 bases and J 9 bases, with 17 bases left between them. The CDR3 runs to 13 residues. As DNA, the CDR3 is TGTGCCTGGTCCCGGGACTCCCTTTCGCCCCAGCATTTT. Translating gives CAWSRDSLSPQHF.

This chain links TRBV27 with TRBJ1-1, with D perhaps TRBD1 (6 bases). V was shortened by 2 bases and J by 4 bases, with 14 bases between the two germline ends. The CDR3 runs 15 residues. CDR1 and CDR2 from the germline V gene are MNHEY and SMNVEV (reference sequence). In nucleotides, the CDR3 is TGTGCCAGCAGTTTAATCAGGGGTCGGGTCACTGAAGCTTTCTTT. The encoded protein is CASSLIRGRVTEAFF.

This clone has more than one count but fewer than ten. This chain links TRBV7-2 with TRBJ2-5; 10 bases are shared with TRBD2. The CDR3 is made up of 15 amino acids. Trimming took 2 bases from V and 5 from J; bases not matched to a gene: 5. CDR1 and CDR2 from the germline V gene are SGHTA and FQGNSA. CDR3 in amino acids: CASSLLAGGSETQYF. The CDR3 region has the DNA TGTGCCAGCAGCTTATTAGCGGGGGGATCGGAGACCCAGTACTTC.

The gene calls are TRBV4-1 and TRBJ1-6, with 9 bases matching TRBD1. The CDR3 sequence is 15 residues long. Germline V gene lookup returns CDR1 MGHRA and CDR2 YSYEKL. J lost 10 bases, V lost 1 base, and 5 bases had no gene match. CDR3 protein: CASSQGTGVYSPLHF. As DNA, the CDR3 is TGCGCCAGCAGCCAAGGGACAGGGGTATACTCACCCCTCCACTTT.

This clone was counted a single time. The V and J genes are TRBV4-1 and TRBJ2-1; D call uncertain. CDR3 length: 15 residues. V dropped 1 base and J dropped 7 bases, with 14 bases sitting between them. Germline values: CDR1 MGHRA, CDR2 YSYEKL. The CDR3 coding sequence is TGCGCCAGCAGCCAAGTTGGCGGAGTAAGTAATGAGCAGTTCTTC. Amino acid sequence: CASSQVGGVSNEQFF.

The CDR3 DNA sequence: TGCGCCAGCAGTGTGCGTTTCACAGATACGCAGTATTTT. Encoded protein: CASSVRFTDTQYF. The V gene is TRBV10-2, the J gene TRBJ2-3; D unresolved. This CDR3 spans 13 amino acids. Deletions cut 4 bases from V and 2 bases from J, with 7 bases between. Germline-derived CDR1 and CDR2 are WSHSY and SAAADI.

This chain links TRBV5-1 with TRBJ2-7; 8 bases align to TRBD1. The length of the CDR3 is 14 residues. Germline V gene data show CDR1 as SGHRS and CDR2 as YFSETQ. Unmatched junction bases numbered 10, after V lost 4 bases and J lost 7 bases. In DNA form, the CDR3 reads TGCGCCAGCAGCCGTGGACAGGGCGAAGGGGAGCAGTACTTC. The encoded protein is CASSRGQGEGEQYF.

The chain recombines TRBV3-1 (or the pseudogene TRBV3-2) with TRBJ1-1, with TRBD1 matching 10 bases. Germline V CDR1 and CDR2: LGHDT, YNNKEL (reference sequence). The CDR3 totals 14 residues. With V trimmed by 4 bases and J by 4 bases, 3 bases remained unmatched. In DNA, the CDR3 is TGTGCCAGCAGCCGGGGACAGGGGCGCACTGAAGCTTTCTTT. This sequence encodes CASSRGQGRTEAFF.

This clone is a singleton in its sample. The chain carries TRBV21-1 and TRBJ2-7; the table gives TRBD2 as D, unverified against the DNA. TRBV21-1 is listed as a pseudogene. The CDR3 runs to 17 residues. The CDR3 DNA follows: TGTGCCAGCAGCAAACCTAGCGGGGGGGCCAGGAAGAACGAGCAGTACTTC. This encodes CASSKPSGGARKNEQYF.

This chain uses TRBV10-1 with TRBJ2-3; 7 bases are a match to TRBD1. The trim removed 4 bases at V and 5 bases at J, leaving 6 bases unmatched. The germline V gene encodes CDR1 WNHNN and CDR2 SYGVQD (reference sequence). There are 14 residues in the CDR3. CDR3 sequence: CASSGDRVGDTQYF. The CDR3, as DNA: TGCGCCAGCAGTGGAGACAGGGTGGGAGATACGCAGTATTTT.

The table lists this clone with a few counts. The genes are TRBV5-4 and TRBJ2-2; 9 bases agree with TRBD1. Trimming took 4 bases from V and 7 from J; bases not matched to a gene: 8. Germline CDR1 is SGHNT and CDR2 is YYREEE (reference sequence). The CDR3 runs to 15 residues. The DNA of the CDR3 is TGTGCCAGCAGCCGGGGGACAGGGCCTGGCGGGGAGCTGTTTTTT. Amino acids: CASSRGTGPGGELFF.

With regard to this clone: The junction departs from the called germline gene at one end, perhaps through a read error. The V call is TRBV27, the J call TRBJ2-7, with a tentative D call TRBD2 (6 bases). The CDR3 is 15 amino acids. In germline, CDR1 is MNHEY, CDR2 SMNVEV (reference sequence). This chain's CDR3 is CASSLSQGRTGGLNF. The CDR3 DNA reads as TGTGCCAGCAGTTTATCTCAGGGTAGGACTGGGGGACTGAACTTC.

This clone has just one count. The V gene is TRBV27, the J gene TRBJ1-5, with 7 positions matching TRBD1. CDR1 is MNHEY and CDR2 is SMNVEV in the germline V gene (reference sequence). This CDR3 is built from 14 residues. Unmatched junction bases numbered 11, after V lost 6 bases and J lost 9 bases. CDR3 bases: TGTGCCAGCAGCCTTACAGGGGACGGTTGGCCCCAGCATTTT. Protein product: CASSLTGDGWPQHF.

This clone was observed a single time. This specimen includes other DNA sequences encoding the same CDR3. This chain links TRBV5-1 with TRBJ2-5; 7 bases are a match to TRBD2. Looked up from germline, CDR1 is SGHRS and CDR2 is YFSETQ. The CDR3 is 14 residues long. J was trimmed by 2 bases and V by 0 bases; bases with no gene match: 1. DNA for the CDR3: TGCGCCAGCAGCTTGGCCGGGGGGCAAGAGACCCAGTACTTC. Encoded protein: CASSLAGGQETQYF.

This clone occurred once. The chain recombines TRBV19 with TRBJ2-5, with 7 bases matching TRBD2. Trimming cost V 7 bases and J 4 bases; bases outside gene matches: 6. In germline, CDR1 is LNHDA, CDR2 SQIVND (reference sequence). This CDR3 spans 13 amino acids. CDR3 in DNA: TGTGCCAGTACCCAATGGGGGGGAGAGACCCAGTACTTC. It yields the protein CASTQWGGETQYF.